Each of the 32 T cell receptor beta chains below was sequenced from the same sample in a study of cytomegalovirus exposure and HLA in healthy donors. Use of 60 Vbeta and 13 Jbeta primers characterized the PCR. The method was immunoSEQ multiplex PCR; TCRdb's version includes in-frame clones alone and lacks a portion of them. The data show roughly 130,000 clones, 60% to 75% seen once. Sequencing used PBMCs. The source of these receptors is a woman between 45 and 65 years old in good health and CMV-seropositive.

Only a few counts were recorded for this clone. J is TRBJ1-4 and V is TRBV7-9; tentatively, D is TRBD1 (6 bases). The CDR3 is 14 amino acids. V was cut by 4 bases and J by 11 bases, with 17 bases left in between. Germline CDR1 is SEHNR and CDR2 is FQNEAQ (reference sequence). The CDR3 region is CASSYDNRVGKLFF. The CDR3 nucleotides are TGTGCCAGCAGCTATGATAACAGGGTCGGGAAACTGTTTTTT. Based on the CDR3 plus reference TRBV7-9 and TRBJ1-4, the full variable domain is DTGVSQNPRHKITKRGQNVTFRCDPISEHNRLYWYRQTLGQGPEFLTYFQNEAQLEKSRLLSDRFSAERPKGSFSTLEIQRTEQGDSAMYLCASSYDNRVGKLFFGSGTQLSVL.

This chain links TRBV7-8 with TRBJ2-7; perhaps TRBD2 as D (6 bases). V lost 1 base, J lost 4 bases, and 8 bases lay in between. Germline lookup yields CDR1 SGHVS and CDR2 FQNEAQ. The CDR3 is 13 amino acids. CDR3 bases: TGTGCCAGCAGCTTAGGGGCGGGATACGAGCAGTACTTC. Its translation: CASSLGAGYEQYF.

In regard to this clone: At one end, the junction sequence differs from germline, possibly due to a read error. CDR3 sequence (DNA): TGTTCCAGCACCTCGATGGGGGCTGTGAACACTGAAGCTTTCTTT. Protein sequence: CSSTSMGAVNTEAFF. J is TRBJ1-1 and V is TRBV6-1, with TRBD1 as a possible D gene (6 bases). Germline-derived CDR1 and CDR2 are MNHNS and SASEGT. This CDR3 has 15 residues.

The chain combines TRBV7-2 with TRBJ2-1, with D tentatively TRBD2 (5 bases). V dropped 5 bases and J dropped 6 bases, with 17 bases sitting between them. This CDR3 has 15 residues. CDR1 is SGHTA, CDR2 FQGNSA, per germline. The CDR3 region is CASSPDSPVGNEQFF. The CDR3 DNA sequence: TGTGCCAGCAGCCCGGACTCCCCCGTAGGCAATGAGCAGTTCTTC.

This sequence joins TRBV5-1 and TRBJ1-2, with D unresolved. V dropped 3 bases and J dropped 5 bases, with 14 bases sitting between them. Germline V gene sequence: CDR1 SGHRS, CDR2 YFSETQ. The length of the CDR3 is 14 residues. The CDR3: CASSSEEEKYGYTF. As DNA, the CDR3 is TGCGCCAGCAGCTCCGAGGAAGAAAAATATGGCTACACCTTC.

V and J are TRBV7-2 and TRBJ2-1; no clear D gene. The CDR3 sequence is 12 residues long. The V and J ends lost 2 bases and 12 bases respectively, with 11 bases between them. Germline CDR1 SGHTA, CDR2 FQGNSA. The CDR3 spells CASSLTGSGQFF. CDR3 DNA: TGTGCCAGCAGCTTAACTGGCTCGGGGCAGTTCTTC.

The chain uses TRBV7-9 and TRBJ1-1; D is unclear. This CDR3 is 13 amino acids long. V was pared by 6 bases and J by 7 bases, with 15 bases between. Germline lookup yields CDR1 SEHNR and CDR2 FQNEAQ (reference sequence). The CDR3 DNA is TGTGCCAGCAGGGCCGGCGGGCGGAGTGAAGCTTTCTTT. Amino acid sequence: CASRAGGRSEAFF.

The CDR3 protein is CASLNRGPNTEAFF. The CDR3 coding sequence is TGTGCCAGCTTAAACAGGGGGCCGAACACTGAAGCTTTCTTT. The gene calls are TRBV5-6 and TRBJ1-1; TRBD1 matches 9 bases. Trimming removed 7 bases from V and 1 base from J; junction bases left unmatched: 5. Germline V gene sequence: CDR1 SGHDT, CDR2 YYEEEE. The CDR3 covers 14 residues.

The chain joins TRBV7-6 to TRBJ2-7; 7 nucleotides line up with TRBD1. Germline V lookup: CDR1 SGHVS, CDR2 FNYEAQ. The CDR3 totals 14 residues. V was clipped by 1 base and J by 2 bases; unmatched bases: 2. For the CDR3, the DNA is TGTGCCAGCAGCTTAGTCCAGGGGGCCTACGAGCAGTACTTC. This encodes CASSLVQGAYEQYF.

This chain joins TRBV7-9 and TRBJ1-1; D possibly corresponds to TRBD1 (6 bases). Trimming shortened V by 5 bases and J by 5 bases, and 15 bases separated the two germline ends. This CDR3 is built from 14 residues. Germline V CDR1 and CDR2: SEHNR, FQNEAQ (reference sequence). This CDR3 reads CASSNRVRGTEAFF. The CDR3 nucleotides read TGTGCCAGCAGCAACAGGGTCCGAGGGACTGAAGCTTTCTTT. Full variable domain (outside the CDR3, taken from reference TRBV7-9 and TRBJ1-1): DTGVSQNPRHKITKRGQNVTFRCDPISEHNRLYWYRQTLGQGPEFLTYFQNEAQLEKSRLLSDRFSAERPKGSFSTLEIQRTEQGDSAMYLCASSNRVRGTEAFFGQGTRLTVV.

V gene TRBV2 combines with J gene TRBJ1-3, with 8 bases matching TRBD1. Germline CDR1 is SNHLY and CDR2 is FYNNEI. Losses at the gene ends were 5 bases for V and 2 bases for J; bases not matched to a gene: 2. The CDR3 covers 14 residues. The CDR3 protein is CASSLTGAGNTIYF. CDR3 in DNA: TGTGCCAGCAGTTTGACAGGGGCTGGAAACACCATATATTTT. Using reference TRBV2 and TRBJ1-3 for the parts outside the CDR3, the full variable domain is EPEVTQTPSHQVTQMGQEVILRCVPISNHLYFYWYRQILGQKVEFLVSFYNNEISEKSEIFDDQFSVERPDGSNFTLKIRSTKLEDSAMYFCASSLTGAGNTIYFGEGSWLTVV.

The count of this clone is one. The V call is TRBV5-8, the J call TRBJ1-4, with D perhaps matching TRBD1 (5 bases). Germline V gene sequence: CDR1 SGHTS, CDR2 YDEGEE. The CDR3 contains 14 residues. Trimming took 5 bases from V and 8 from J, leaving 16 bases between them. The CDR3, as DNA: TGTGCCAGCAGGCCCAGACAGTATCCAGAAAAACTGTTTTTT. This translates into CASRPRQYPEKLFF.

J is TRBJ1-6 and V is TRBV6-1; D gene uncertain. V gave up 4 bases and J gave up 8 bases, with 12 bases separating them. Germline V gives CDR1 MNHNS, CDR2 SASEGT. CDR3 length equals 14 residues. The CDR3 DNA reads TGTGCCAGCAGTGCCGGGAGAGGGTATTCACCCCTCCACTTT. The encoded protein is CASSAGRGYSPLHF.

The V and J genes are TRBV11-3 and TRBJ2-5, with TRBD2 matching 8 bases. Germline loops: CDR1 SGHNT, CDR2 YENEEA. The CDR3 loop spans 15 amino acids. V lost 5 bases, J lost 7 bases, and 12 bases stayed unmatched. The CDR3 nucleotides are TGTGCCAGCAGCCTTCGGGGGGGGCCTTCCCCGACCCAGTACTTC. Encoded protein: CASSLRGGPSPTQYF.

The chain employs TRBV5-4 and TRBJ1-3; D perhaps matches TRBD1 (6 bases). This CDR3 comprises 16 residues. V lost 4 bases to trimming and J lost 3 bases, with 17 bases between them. The germline CDR1 and CDR2 sequences are SGHNT and YYREEE (reference sequence). The CDR3 reads CASSRKQGESGNTIYF. The DNA of the CDR3 is TGTGCCAGCAGCCGTAAACAGGGAGAAAGTGGAAACACCATATATTTT.

This clone turned up a few times. Relative to the germline gene, one junction end is altered; a read error may explain this. In the same sample, other DNA sequences code for this CDR3. The rearrangement uses TRBV15 and TRBJ2-7; TRBD1 aligns across 8 bases. Germline values: CDR1 LNHNV, CDR2 YYDKDF (reference sequence). The CDR3 sequence is 14 residues long. The CDR3 spells CATSRDRGGYEQYF. The CDR3 DNA reads TGTGCCACCAGCCGAGACAGGGGCGGGTACGAGCAGTACTTC.

The chain combines TRBV6-5 with TRBJ2-5; TRBD1 matches at 8 bases. Germline assignment: CDR1 MNHEY and CDR2 SVGAGI. This CDR3 comprises 13 residues. V dropped 6 bases and J dropped 7; count of bases not matched to a gene: 7. CDR3 loop: CASSPGGVGTQYF. In DNA form, the CDR3 reads TGTGCCAGCAGCCCAGGGGGCGTCGGGACCCAGTACTTC.

This chain links TRBV13 with TRBJ2-5; D is perhaps TRBD2 (6 bases). From germline, CDR1 is PRHDT and CDR2 FYEKMQ (reference sequence). V shed 5 bases and J shed 7 bases, with 14 bases lying between them. This CDR3 is 13 amino acids long. In nucleotides, the CDR3 is TGTGCCAGCAGCGCGGGGATGAGAGGGACCCAGTACTTC. Protein sequence: CASSAGMRGTQYF. The variable domain in full, completed from reference TRBV13 and TRBJ2-5, reads AAGVIQSPRHLIKEKRETATLKCYPIPRHDTVYWYQQGPGQDPQFLISFYEKMQSDKGSIPDRFSAQQFSDYHSELNMSSLELGDSALYFCASSAGMRGTQYFGPGTRLLVL.

This clone was picked up a small number of times. The chain employs TRBV5-1 and TRBJ1-1; no firm D call. This CDR3 contains 14 residues. The germline CDR1 and CDR2 sequences are SGHRS and YFSETQ. V was cut by 3 bases and J by 0 bases, with 9 bases left in between. The CDR3 DNA sequence: TGCGCCAGCAGCTATGGAGGTCTGAACACTGAAGCTTTCTTT. Its protein is CASSYGGLNTEAFF. The whole variable domain, remainder taken from reference TRBV5-1 and TRBJ1-1, is KAGVTQTPRYLIKTRGQQVTLSCSPISGHRSVSWYQQTPGQGLQFLFEYFSETQRNKGNFPGRFSGRQFSNSRSEMNVSTLELGDSALYLCASSYGGLNTEAFFGQGTRLTVV.

A few counts support this clone. The chain uses TRBV6-1 and TRBJ1-6, with D unresolved. The V and J ends lost 2 bases and 6 bases respectively, with 8 bases between them. The CDR3 length is 14 residues. Germline V gene data show CDR1 as MNHNS and CDR2 as SASEGT. DNA of the CDR3: TGTGCCAGCAGTGAATTGGAGGGTAATTCACCCCTCCACTTT. It is translated as CASSELEGNSPLHF.

V usage is TRBV29-1 and J usage is TRBJ2-5; TRBD1 matches at 9 bases. Germline loops: CDR1 SQVTM, CDR2 ANQGSEA. This CDR3 has 12 amino acids. With 7 bases clipped from V and 4 bases from J, the junction kept 4 bases outside the gene matches. Here the CDR3 DNA reads TGCAGCGCCAAACAGGGGGCAGAGACCCAGTACTTC. Translated, it gives CSAKQGAETQYF.

V and J are TRBV27 and TRBJ2-2; 8 nucleotides line up with TRBD2. Germline values: CDR1 MNHEY, CDR2 SMNVEV (reference sequence). The CDR3 runs to 14 residues. The V segment lost 3 bases and the J segment 8 bases; nucleotides outside the gene matches: 5. As DNA, the CDR3 is TGTGCCAGCAGTTTTAGCGGGGCGGGGGGGGAGCTGTTTTTT. Its translation is CASSFSGAGGELFF.

About this clone itself: One end of the junction is discordant with germline, which a read error may explain. The J gene is TRBJ2-5, the V gene TRBV10-3; unclear D gene. The V gene's germline CDR1 is ENHRY and CDR2 SYGVKD. The CDR3 covers 13 residues. The CDR3 DNA reads as TGTGCCATCAGTGCTGGGTGGGCAGAGACCCAGCACTTC. Its translation: CAISAGWAETQHF.

V and J are TRBV12-2 and TRBJ2-7; TRBD2 was called by the table and not checked on the DNA. TRBV12-2 is labeled a pseudogene. The CDR3 covers 13 residues. CDR3: CASGGESSHEQYF. CDR3 coding DNA: TGTGCCAGCGGAGGGGAATCGTCCCACGAGCAGTACTTC.

The rearrangement uses TRBV11-3 and TRBJ2-3; D is ambiguous. Germline CDR1 reads SGHNT; CDR2 reads YENEEA. Trimming took 4 bases from V and 0 from J, leaving 5 bases between them. The CDR3 sequence is 13 residues long. The CDR3 here is CASSSTSTDTQYF. CDR3 nucleotides: TGTGCCAGCAGCTCCACTAGCACAGATACGCAGTATTTT.

The chain combines TRBV30 with TRBJ2-5, with D maybe TRBD2 (6 bases). The germline V gene encodes CDR1 GTSNPN and CDR2 SVGIG (reference sequence). The CDR3 loop spans 12 amino acids. Between the trimmed V and J ends, which lost 2 bases and 4 bases, there was a span of 8 bases. In DNA, the CDR3 is TGTGCCTGGAGTAGGGGAGGAGAGACCCAGTACTTC. Translated, it gives CAWSRGGETQYF.

This chain connects TRBV4-3 to TRBJ2-1; 8 positions agree with TRBD1. Germline-derived CDR1 and CDR2 are LGHNA and YSLEER. Losses at the gene ends were 0 bases for V and 7 bases for J; bases not matched to a gene: 8. The CDR3 extends over 16 amino acids. CDR3 sequence (DNA): TGCGCCAGCAGCCAAGATCTCAGGGGGCCCTCGAATGAGCAGTTCTTC. Translated: CASSQDLRGPSNEQFF.

This chain uses TRBV9 with TRBJ1-2; D is possibly TRBD1 (5 bases). V lost 0 bases and J lost 5, with 8 bases in between. This CDR3 has 13 amino acids. The V gene's germline CDR1 is SGDLS and CDR2 YYNGEE. CDR3 sequence (DNA): TGTGCCAGCAGCGTAGAGGGGCGATATGGCTACACCTTC. This encodes CASSVEGRYGYTF.

The chain couples TRBV2 to TRBJ1-6; D may be TRBD1 (5 bases). V was cut by 8 bases and J by 6 bases, with 14 bases left in between. Germline lookup yields CDR1 SNHLY and CDR2 FYNNEI. The CDR3 is 14 amino acids. The CDR3 nucleotides are TGTGCCAGCGGTCCAGACAGCCTTAATTCACCCCTCCACTTT. The encoded protein is CASGPDSLNSPLHF.

As regards this clone: The same CDR3 arises from other DNA sequences in this sample as well. The rearrangement joins TRBV5-5 to TRBJ1-1, with 7 nucleotides matching TRBD1. Germline assignment: CDR1 SGHKS and CDR2 YYEKEE (reference sequence). V gave up 4 bases and J gave up 1 base; unmatched junction bases: 4. The CDR3 sequence is 14 residues long. The CDR3 nucleotides are TGTGCCAGCAGCCTTGGGACAGCGAACACTGAAGCTTTCTTT. Encoded protein: CASSLGTANTEAFF.

J is TRBJ1-2 and V is TRBV2, with D possibly being TRBD1 (6 bases). The CDR3 totals 15 residues. The V and J ends lost 1 base and 4 bases respectively, with 13 bases between them. Germline V lookup: CDR1 SNHLY, CDR2 FYNNEI. This CDR3 reads CASSEVGQKPYGYTF. The CDR3 nucleotides are TGTGCCAGCAGTGAAGTAGGACAGAAGCCCTATGGCTACACCTTC.

The sample holds a few counts of this clone. V and J are TRBV19 and TRBJ2-7, with D possibly TRBD2 on 6 matching bases. This CDR3 has 12 amino acids. Germline CDR1 reads LNHDA; CDR2 reads SQIVND (reference sequence). Deletions cut 3 bases from V and 6 bases from J, with 9 bases between. In DNA, the CDR3 is TGTGCCAGTAGTATGAACGGGGGCGAGCAGTACTTC. It specifies CASSMNGGEQYF.